This T cell receptor beta chain was observed in a study of T cells in tuberculosis. At the level of the study: Sequenced TCRs come from CD1B-GMM tetramer-binding T cells.

At study entry, adolescents had tuberculin skin tests and IGRA screening. As regards this clone: Its antigen remains unknown.

Notes on the study in general: A GMM-specific repertoire classifier reached just under 90% accuracy, AUROC 0.90. Shorter CDR3-alpha in active tuberculosis partly drove smaller distances.

Data came from immunoSEQ multiplex PCR; TCRdb stores just in-frame clones and leaves some out. Of about 32,000 clones in the sample, 94% were seen once. CDR1 is SGHVS and CDR2 is FQNEAQ in the germline V gene. Trimming at V came to 5 bases and at J to 3 bases, leaving 6 bases not matched to a gene. This CDR3 spans 14 amino acids. The specimen was PBMCs. The V gene is TRBV7-8, the J gene TRBJ2-7; 8 bases are shared with TRBD1. The clonotype comes from a donor aged 10-29 years with latent tuberculosis or without tuberculosis infection. In nucleotides, the CDR3 is TGTGCCAGCAGCGCACAACAGGGGGGCTACGAGCAGTACTTC. Its translation: CASSAQQGGYEQYF. Complete variable domain (other parts from reference TRBV7-8 and TRBJ2-7): GAGVSQSPRYKVAKRGQDVALRCDPISGHVSLFWYQQALGQGPEFLTYFQNEAQLDKSGLPSDRFFAERPEGSVSTLKIQRTQQEDSAVYLCASSAQQGGYEQYFGPGTRLTVT.